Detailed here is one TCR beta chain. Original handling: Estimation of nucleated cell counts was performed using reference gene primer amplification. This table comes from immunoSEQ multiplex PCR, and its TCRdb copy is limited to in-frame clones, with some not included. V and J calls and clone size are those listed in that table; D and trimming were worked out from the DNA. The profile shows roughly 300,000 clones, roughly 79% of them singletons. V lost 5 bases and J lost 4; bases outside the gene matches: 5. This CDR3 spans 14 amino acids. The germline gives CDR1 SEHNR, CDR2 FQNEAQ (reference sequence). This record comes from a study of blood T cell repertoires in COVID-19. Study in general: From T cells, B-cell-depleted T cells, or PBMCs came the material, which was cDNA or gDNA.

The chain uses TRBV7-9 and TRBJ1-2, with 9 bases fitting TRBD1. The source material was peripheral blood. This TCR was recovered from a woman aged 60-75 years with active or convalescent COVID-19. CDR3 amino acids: CASSGDREIYGYTF. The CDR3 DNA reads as TGTGCCAGCAGCGGGGACAGGGAAATCTATGGCTACACCTTC.